This T cell receptor (beta chain) was profiled in a study of shared clonotypes between healthy human individuals. In the original analysis: Filtering differed since immunoSEQ provided only junctions, with no quality scores. Some clones are missing from TCRdb's copy, which holds only in-frame ones; the method was immunoSEQ multiplex PCR. V and J calls and clone size follow that table, whereas D and trimming were derived from the DNA. Of some 2 million clones listed, roughly 95% are singletons. Germline CDR1 reads MNHNS; CDR2 reads SASEGT. Trimming pared 2 bases from V and 1 base from J, leaving 14 bases between. CDR3 length equals 17 residues.

The TCR was taken from a man aged 18 to 30 in good health. The rearrangement links TRBV6-1 to TRBJ2-2; D is undetermined. Sequencing was performed on naive CD4+ T cells sorted from blood. The subset: CD45RA+ positively selected. CDR3 sequence reads: CASSEYHETGNTGELFF. CDR3 DNA sequence: TGTGCCAGCAGTGAATATCACGAGACCGGGAACACCGGGGAGCTGTTTTTT.